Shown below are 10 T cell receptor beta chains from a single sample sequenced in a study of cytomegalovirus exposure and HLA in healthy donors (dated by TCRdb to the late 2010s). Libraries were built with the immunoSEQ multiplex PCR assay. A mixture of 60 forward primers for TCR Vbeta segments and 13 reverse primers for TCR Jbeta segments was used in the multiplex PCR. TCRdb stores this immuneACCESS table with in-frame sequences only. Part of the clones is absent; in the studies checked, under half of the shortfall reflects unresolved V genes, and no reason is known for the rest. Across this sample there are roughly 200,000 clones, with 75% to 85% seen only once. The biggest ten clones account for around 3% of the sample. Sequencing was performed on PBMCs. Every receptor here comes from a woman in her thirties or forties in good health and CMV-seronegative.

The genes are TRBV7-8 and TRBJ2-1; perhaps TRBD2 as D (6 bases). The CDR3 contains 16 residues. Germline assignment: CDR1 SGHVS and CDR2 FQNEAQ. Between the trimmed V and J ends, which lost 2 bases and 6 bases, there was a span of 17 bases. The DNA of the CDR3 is TGTGCCAGCAGCTTATTTGGCAGAGGACTAAGCAATGAGCAGTTCTTC. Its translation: CASSLFGRGLSNEQFF.

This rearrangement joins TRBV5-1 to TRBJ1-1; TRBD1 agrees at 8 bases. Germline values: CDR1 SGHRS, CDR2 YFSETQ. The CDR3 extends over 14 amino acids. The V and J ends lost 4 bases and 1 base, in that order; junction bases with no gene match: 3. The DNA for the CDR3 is TGCGCCAGCAGCACCGACAGGGGGAACACTGAAGCTTTCTTT. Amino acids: CASSTDRGNTEAFF.

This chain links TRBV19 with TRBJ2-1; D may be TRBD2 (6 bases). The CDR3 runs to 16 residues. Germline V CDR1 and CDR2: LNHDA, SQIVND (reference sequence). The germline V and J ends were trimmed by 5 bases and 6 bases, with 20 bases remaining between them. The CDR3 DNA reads TGTGCCAGTAGTCCAGACCGGGACTTGAGGACCAATGAGCAGTTCTTC. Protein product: CASSPDRDLRTNEQFF.

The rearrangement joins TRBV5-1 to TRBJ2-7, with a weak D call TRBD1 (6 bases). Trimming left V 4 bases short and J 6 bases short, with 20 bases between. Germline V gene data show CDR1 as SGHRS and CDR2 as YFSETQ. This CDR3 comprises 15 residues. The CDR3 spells CASSRQRQGSAEQYF. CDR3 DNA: TGCGCCAGCAGCCGCCAGCGGCAGGGGTCGGCCGAGCAGTACTTC.

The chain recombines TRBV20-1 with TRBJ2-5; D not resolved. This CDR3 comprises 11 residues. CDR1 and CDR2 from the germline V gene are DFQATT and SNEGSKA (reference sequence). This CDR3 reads CSLRYQETQYF. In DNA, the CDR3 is TGCAGCCTTCGGTACCAAGAGACCCAGTACTTC.

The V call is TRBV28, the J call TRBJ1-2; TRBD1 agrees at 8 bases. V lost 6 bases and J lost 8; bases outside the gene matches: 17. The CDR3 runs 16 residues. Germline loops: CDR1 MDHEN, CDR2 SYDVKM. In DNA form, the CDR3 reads TGTGCCAGCAGGGTTGTCCGCGGACAGGGATGGAGCGGCTACACCTTC. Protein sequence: CASRVVRGQGWSGYTF.

The CDR3: CASSPTDRGYTEAFF. CDR3 in DNA: TGTGCCAGCAGCCCCACCGACAGGGGTTACACTGAAGCTTTCTTT. The rearrangement uses TRBV11-2 and TRBJ1-1; 8 nucleotides agree with TRBD1. The CDR3 runs 15 residues. The germline V gene encodes CDR1 SGHAT and CDR2 FQNNGV. V dropped 5 bases and J dropped 3; count of bases not matched to a gene: 8.

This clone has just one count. CDR3 coding DNA: TGTGCCAGCAGAAGGGGGCCGGATACGCAGTATTTT. Encoded protein: CASRRGPDTQYF. The V gene is TRBV27, the J gene TRBJ2-3; TRBD1 aligns across 7 bases. V shed 6 bases, J shed 6 bases, and the junction held 3 bases outside the gene matches. The CDR3 spans 12 residues. Germline V gene sequence: CDR1 MNHEY, CDR2 SMNVEV (reference sequence).

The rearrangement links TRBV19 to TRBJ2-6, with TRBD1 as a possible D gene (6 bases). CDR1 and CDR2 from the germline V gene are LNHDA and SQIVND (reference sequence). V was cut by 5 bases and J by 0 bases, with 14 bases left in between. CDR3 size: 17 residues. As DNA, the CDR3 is TGTGCCAGTAGTCAGACAGGTAGATACTCTGGGGCCAACGTCCTGACTTTC. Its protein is CASSQTGRYSGANVLTF.

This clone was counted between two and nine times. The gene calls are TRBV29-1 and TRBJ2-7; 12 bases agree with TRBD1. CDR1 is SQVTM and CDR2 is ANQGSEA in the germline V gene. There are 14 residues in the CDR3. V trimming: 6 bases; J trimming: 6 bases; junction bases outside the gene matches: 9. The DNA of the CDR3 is TGCAGCGTCGGCCGGGACAGGGGGCGATTCGAGCAGTACTTC. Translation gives CSVGRDRGRFEQYF.